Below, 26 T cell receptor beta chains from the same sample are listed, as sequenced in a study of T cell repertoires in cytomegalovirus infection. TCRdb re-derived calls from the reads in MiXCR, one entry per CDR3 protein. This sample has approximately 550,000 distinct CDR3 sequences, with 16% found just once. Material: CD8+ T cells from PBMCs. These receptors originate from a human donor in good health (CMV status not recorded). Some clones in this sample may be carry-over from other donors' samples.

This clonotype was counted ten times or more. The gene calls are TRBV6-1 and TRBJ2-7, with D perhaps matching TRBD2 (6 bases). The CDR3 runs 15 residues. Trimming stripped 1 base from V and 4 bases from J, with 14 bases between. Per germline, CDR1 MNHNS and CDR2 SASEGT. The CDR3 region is CASSEEFTGLYEQYF. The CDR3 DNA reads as TGTGCCAGCAGTGAAGAGTTTACAGGACTATACGAGCAGTACTTC.

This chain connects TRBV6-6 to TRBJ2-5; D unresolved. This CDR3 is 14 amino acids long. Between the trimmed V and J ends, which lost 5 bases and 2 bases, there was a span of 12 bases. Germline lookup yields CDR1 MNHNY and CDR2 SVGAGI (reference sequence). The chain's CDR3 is CASSALGCQETQYF. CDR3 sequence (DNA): TGTGCCAGCAGTGCCCTCGGGTGTCAAGAGACCCAGTACTTC.

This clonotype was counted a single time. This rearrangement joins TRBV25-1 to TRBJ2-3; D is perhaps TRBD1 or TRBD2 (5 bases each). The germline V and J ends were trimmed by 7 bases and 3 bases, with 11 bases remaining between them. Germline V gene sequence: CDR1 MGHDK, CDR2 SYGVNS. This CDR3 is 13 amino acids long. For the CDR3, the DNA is TGTGCCAGCACCGAGGGGTTGACAGATACGCAGTATTTT. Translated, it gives CASTEGLTDTQYF.

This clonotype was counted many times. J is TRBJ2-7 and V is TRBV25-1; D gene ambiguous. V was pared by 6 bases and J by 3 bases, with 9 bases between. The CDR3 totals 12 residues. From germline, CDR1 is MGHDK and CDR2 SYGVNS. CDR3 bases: TGTGCCAGCAGAGGAAGTGACTACGAGCAGTACTTC. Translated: CASRGSDYEQYF.

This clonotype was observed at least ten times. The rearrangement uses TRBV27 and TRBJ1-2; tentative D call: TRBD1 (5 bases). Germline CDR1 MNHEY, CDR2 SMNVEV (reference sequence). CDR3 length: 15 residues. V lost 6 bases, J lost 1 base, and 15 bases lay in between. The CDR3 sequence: CASRGRTLLNYGYTF. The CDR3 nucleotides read TGTGCCAGCAGAGGACGGACACTCCTTAACTATGGCTACACCTTC.

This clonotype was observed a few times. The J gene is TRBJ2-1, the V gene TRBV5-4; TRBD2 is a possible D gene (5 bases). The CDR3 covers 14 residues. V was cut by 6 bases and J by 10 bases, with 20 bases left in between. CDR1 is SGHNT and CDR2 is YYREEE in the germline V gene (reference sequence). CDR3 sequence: CASIHRETPFEQFF. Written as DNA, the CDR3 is TGTGCCAGCATCCACCGGGAAACACCTTTCGAGCAGTTCTTC.

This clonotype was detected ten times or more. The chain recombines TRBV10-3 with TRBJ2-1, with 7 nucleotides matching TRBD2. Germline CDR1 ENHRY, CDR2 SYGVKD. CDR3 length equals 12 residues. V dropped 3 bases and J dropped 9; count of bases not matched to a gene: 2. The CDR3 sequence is CAISDPGGEQFF. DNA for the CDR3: TGTGCCATCAGTGACCCGGGAGGTGAGCAGTTCTTC.

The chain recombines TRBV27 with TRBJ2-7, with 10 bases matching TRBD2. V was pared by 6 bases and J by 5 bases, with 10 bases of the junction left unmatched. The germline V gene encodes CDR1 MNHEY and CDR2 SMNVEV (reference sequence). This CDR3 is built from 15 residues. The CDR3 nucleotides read TGTGCCAGCAGAGATACCGGACTAGCGGTAGACGAGCAGTACTTC. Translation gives CASRDTGLAVDEQYF.

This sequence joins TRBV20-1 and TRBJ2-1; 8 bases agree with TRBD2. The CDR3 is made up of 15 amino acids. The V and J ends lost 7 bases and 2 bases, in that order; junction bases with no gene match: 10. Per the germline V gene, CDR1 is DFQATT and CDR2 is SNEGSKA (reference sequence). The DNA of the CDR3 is TGCAGTGGCCTAACGGGAGGGCGTCCCTACAATGAGCAGTTCTTC. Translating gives CSGLTGGRPYNEQFF.

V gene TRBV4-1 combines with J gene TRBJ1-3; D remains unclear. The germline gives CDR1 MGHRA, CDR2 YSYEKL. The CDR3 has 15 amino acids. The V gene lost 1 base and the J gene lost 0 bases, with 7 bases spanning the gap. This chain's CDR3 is CASSQGQFSGNTIYF. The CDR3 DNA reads TGCGCCAGCAGCCAAGGGCAGTTCTCTGGAAACACCATATATTTT.

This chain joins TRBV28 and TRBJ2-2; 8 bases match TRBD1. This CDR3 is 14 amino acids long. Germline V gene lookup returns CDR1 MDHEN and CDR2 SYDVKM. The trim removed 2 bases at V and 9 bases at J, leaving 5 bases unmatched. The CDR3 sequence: CASSLSTGGRELFF. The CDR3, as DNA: TGTGCCAGCAGTTTAAGCACAGGGGGTAGGGAGCTGTTTTTT.

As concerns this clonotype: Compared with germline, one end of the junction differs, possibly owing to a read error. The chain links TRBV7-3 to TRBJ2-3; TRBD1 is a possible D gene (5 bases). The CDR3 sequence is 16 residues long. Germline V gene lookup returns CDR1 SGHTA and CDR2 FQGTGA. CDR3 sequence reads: CASSLSSGWRTDTQYF. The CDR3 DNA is TGTGCAAGCAGCTTAAGTTCAGGGTGGAGAACAGATACGCAGTATTTT. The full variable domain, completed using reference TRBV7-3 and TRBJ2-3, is GAGVSQTPSNKVTEKGKYVELRCDPISGHTALYWYRQSLGQGPEFLIYFQGTGAADDSGLPNDRFFAVRPEGSVSTLKIQRTERGDSAVYLCASSLSSGWRTDTQYFGPGTRLTVL.

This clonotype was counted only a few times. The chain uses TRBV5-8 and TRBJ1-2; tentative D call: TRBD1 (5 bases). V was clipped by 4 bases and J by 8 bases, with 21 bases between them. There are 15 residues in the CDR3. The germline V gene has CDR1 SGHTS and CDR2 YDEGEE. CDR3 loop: CASSPKTADFWGYTF. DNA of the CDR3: TGTGCCAGCAGCCCGAAGACAGCGGACTTCTGGGGCTACACCTTC.

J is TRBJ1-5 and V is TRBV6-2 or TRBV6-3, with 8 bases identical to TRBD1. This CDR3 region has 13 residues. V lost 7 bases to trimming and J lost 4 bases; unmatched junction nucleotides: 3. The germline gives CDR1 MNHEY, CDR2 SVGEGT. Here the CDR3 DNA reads TGTGCCAGCACCCGGACAGGGAATCAGCCCCAGCATTTT. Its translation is CASTRTGNQPQHF.

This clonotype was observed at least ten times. CDR3: CASSLSPQLWGYEQYF. The DNA of the CDR3 is TGTGCCAGCAGTTTATCGCCACAGCTTTGGGGTTACGAGCAGTACTTC. This chain connects TRBV27 to TRBJ2-7; D unclear. CDR1 and CDR2 from the germline V gene are MNHEY and SMNVEV (reference sequence). Trimming shortened V by 0 bases and J by 4 bases, and 16 bases separated the two germline ends. The CDR3 is made up of 16 amino acids.

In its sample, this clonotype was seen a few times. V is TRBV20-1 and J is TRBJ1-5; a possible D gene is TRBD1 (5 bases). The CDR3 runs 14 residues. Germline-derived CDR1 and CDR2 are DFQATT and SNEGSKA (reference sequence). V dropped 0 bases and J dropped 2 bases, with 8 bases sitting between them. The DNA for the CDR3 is TGCAGTGCTAGAGAGCGGGGGGGCAATCAGCCCCAGCATTTT. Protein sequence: CSARERGGNQPQHF.

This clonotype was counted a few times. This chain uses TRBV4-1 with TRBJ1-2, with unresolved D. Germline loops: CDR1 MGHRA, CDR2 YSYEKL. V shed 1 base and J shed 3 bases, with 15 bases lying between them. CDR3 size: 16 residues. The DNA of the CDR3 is TGCGCCAGCAGCCAAGCCGCGGGCGGCCGGGACTATGGCTACACCTTC. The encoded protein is CASSQAAGGRDYGYTF.

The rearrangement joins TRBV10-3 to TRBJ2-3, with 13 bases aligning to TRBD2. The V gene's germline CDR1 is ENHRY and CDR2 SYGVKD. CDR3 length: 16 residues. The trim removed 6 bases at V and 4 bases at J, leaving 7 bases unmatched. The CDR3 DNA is TGTGCCATCAGCCGGACTAGCGGGAGATTGCCAGATACGCAGTATTTT. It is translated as CAISRTSGRLPDTQYF.

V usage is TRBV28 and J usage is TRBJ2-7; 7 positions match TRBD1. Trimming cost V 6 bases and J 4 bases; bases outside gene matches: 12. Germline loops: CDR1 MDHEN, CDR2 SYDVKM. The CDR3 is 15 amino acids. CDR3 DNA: TGTGCCAGCAGCCTGCTAGGGGGCGCGCCGTACGAGCAGTACTTC. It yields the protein CASSLLGGAPYEQYF.

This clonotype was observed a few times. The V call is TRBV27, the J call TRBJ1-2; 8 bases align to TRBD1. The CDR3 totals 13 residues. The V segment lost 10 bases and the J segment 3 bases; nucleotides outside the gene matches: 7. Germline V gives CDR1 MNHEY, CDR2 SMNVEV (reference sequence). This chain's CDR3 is CATTGQDDYGYTF. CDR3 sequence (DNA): TGTGCCACGACGGGACAGGACGACTATGGCTACACCTTC.

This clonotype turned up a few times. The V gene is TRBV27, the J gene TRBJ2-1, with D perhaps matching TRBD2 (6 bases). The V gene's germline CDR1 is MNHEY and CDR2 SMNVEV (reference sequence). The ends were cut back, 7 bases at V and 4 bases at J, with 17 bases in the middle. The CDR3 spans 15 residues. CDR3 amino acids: CASTLKWGDYNEQFF. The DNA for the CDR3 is TGTGCCAGCACCTTAAAGTGGGGGGATTACAATGAGCAGTTCTTC.

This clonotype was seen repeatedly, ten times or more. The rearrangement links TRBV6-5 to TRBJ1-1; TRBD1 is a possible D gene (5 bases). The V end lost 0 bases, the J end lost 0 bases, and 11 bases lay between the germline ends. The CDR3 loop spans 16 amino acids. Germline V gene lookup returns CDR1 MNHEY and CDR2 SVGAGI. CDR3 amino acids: CASSYSPGLLNTEAFF. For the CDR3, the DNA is TGTGCCAGCAGTTACTCACCGGGACTGTTGAACACTGAAGCTTTCTTT.

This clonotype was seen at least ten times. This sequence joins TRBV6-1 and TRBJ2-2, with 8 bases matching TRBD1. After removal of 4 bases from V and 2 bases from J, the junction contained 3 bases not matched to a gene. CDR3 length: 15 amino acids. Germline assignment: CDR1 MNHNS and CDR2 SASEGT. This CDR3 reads CASSGQGTNTGELFF. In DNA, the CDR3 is TGTGCCAGCAGTGGACAGGGGACTAACACCGGGGAGCTGTTTTTT.

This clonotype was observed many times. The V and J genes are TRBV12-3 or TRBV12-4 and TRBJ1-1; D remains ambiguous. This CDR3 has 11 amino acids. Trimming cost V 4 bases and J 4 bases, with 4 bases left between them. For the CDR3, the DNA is TGTGCCAGCAGTTGGGGCACTGAAGCTTTCTTT. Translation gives CASSWGTEAFF.

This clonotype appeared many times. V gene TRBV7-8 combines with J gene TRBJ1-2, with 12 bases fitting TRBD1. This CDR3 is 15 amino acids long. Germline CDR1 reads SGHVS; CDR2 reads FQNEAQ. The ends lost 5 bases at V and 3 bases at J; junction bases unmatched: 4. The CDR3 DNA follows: TGTGCCAGCAGCCCGGGACAGGGGGCGCACTATGGCTACACCTTC. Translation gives CASSPGQGAHYGYTF.

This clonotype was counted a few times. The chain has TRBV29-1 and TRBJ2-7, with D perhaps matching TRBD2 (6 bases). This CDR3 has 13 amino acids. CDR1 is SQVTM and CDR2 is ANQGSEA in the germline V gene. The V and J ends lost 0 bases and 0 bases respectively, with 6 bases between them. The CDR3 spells CSVEEGGSYEQYF. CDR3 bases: TGCAGCGTTGAAGAGGGAGGCTCCTACGAGCAGTACTTC.